This T cell receptor beta chain emerged from a study of cytomegalovirus exposure and HLA in healthy donors. 60 Vbeta and 13 Jbeta primers were used in PCR. Produced via immunoSEQ multiplex PCR; TCRdb's table is partial and in-frame only. Of around 210,000 clones listed, roughly 84% were seen once; the top ten hold 0.24%. Trimming cost V 3 bases and J 2 bases, with 14 bases left between them. Germline V gives CDR1 SGHTA, CDR2 FQGTGA. The CDR3 has 15 residues. The material sequenced was PBMCs. The receptor was isolated from a girl aged 2 to 9 in good health and CMV-seronegative. V is TRBV7-3 and J is TRBJ2-7, with a weak D call TRBD2 (6 bases). The DNA for the CDR3 is TGTGCCAGCAGCTTGTTGGCGGGACTGCCCTACGAGCAGTACTTC. Encoded protein: CASSLLAGLPYEQYF. Based on the CDR3 plus reference TRBV7-3 and TRBJ2-7, the full variable domain is GAGVSQTPSNKVTEKGKYVELRCDPISGHTALYWYRQSLGQGPEFLIYFQGTGAADDSGLPNDRFFAVRPEGSVSTLKIQRTERGDSAVYLCASSLLAGLPYEQYFGPGTRLTVT.